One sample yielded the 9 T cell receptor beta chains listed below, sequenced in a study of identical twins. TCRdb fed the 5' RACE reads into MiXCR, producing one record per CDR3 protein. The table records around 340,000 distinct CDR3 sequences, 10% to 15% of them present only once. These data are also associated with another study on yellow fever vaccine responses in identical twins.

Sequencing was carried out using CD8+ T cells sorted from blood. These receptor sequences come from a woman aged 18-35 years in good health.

The CDR3 here is CASPPPGLASYNEQFF. CDR3 nucleotides: TGTGCCAGTCCCCCGCCGGGACTAGCATCCTACAATGAGCAGTTCTTC. The genes are TRBV19 and TRBJ2-1; TRBD2 agrees at 9 bases. The length of the CDR3 is 16 residues. V gave up 8 bases and J gave up 1 base; unmatched junction bases: 9. Germline-derived CDR1 and CDR2 are LNHDA and SQIVND (reference sequence).

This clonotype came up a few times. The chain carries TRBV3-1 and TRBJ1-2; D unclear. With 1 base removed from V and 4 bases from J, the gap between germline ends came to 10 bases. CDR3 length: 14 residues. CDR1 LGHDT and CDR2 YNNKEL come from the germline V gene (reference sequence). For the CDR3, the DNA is TGTGCCAGCAGCCAAGGCGGCGGACCCTATGGCTACACCTTC. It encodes CASSQGGGPYGYTF.

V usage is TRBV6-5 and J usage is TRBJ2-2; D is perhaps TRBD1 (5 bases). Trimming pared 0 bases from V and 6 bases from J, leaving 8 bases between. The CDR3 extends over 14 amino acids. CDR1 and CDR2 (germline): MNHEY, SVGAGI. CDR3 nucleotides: TGTGCCAGCAGTTACTCGATAGGGGCCGGGGAGCTGTTTTTT. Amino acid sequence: CASSYSIGAGELFF.

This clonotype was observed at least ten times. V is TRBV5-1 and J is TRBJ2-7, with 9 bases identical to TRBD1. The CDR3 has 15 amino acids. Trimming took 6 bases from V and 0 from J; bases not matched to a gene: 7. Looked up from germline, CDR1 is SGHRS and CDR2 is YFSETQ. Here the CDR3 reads CASNKRTGASYEQYF. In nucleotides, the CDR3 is TGCGCCAGCAACAAAAGGACAGGGGCCTCCTACGAGCAGTACTTC.

The CDR3 sequence is CASSRSGADETTDTQYF. The CDR3 nucleotides read TGTGCCAGCAGCCGCTCCGGGGCCGATGAGACCACAGATACGCAGTATTTT. The J gene is TRBJ2-3, the V gene TRBV2; D is perhaps TRBD1 or TRBD2 (5 bases each). V gave up 6 bases and J gave up 2 bases, with 21 bases separating them. CDR3 length: 17 amino acids. Germline CDR1 SNHLY, CDR2 FYNNEI.

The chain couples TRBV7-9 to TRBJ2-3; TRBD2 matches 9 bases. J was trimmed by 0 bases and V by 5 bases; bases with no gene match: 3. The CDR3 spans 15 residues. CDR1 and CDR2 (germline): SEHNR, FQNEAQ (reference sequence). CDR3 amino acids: CASSPGLASTDTQYF. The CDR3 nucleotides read TGTGCCAGCAGCCCGGGACTAGCTAGCACAGATACGCAGTATTTT.

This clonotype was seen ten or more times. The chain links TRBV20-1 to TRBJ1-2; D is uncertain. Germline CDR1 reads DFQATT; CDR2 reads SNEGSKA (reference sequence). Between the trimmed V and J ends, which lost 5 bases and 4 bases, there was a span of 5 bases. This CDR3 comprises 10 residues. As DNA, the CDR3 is TGCAGTGCTCAAAGCTATGGCTACACCTTC. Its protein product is CSAQSYGYTF.

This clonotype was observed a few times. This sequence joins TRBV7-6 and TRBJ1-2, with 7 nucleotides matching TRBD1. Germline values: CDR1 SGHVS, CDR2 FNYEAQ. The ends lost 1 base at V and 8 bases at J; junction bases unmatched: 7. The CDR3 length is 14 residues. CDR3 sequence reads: CASSLGDRVGGYTF. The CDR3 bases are TGTGCCAGCAGCTTAGGAGACAGGGTAGGGGGCTACACCTTC.

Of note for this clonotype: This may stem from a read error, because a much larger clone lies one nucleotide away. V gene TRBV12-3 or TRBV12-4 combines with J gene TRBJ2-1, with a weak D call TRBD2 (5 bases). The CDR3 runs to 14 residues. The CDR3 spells CSSSSPLGWNEQFF. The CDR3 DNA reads TGTTCCAGCAGTTCCCCACTAGGGTGGAATGAGCAGTTCTTC.